These T cell receptor beta chains were read from a single sample in a study of blood T cell repertoires in COVID-19. Sequenced by immunoSEQ multiplex PCR; TCRdb stores in-frame clones only, minus some. The table includes under 300,000 clones, more than 60% detected once. Material: peripheral blood. The receptors shown here come from a woman in her thirties or forties with active or convalescent COVID-19. The CDR3 runs from the conserved cysteine through the conserved F or W. A D gene is named only where the DNA matches it firmly. Expanded clones get a size class; other rows say once, few or many, or leave the size out.

>-|TRBJ2-1|TRBV9|-
CASSVEGGPYNEQFF
TGTGCCAGCAGCGTAGAGGGGGGGCCATACAATGAGCAGTTCTTC
>-|TRBJ1-2|TRBV5-1|-
CASNEQGVDYGYTF
TGCGCCAGCAATGAACAGGGTGTGGACTATGGCTACACCTTC
>-|TRBJ1-2|TRBV13|-
CASSLLSQANYGYTF
TGTGCCAGCAGCTTACTGAGTCAAGCTAACTATGGCTACACCTTC
>TRBD2|TRBJ2-1|TRBV3-1/TRBV3-2|-
CASSQAIKRGGARNEQFF
TGTGCCAGCAGCCAAGCTATAAAGCGGGGGGGGGCCCGTAATGAGCAGTTCTTC
>TRBD1|TRBJ2-7|TRBV5-1|-
CASSQSHRGYEQYF
TGCGCCAGCAGCCAATCCCACAGGGGCTACGAGCAGTACTTC
>TRBD1|TRBJ1-6|TRBV4-1|once
CASSLHTGTGWGSYNSPLHF
TGCGCCAGCAGCCTACATACCGGGACAGGGTGGGGTTCCTATAATTCACCCCTCCACTTT
>-|TRBJ1-4|TRBV27|-
CASSPRVNEKLFF
TGTGCCAGCAGTCCCCGGGTTAATGAAAAACTGTTTTTT
>TRBD1|TRBJ1-2|TRBV7-3|-
CASASQGGYGYTF
TGTGCCAGCGCCTCCCAGGGGGGCTATGGCTACACCTTC
>-|TRBJ1-2|TRBV14|few
CASSRFGGGYGYTF
TGTGCCAGCAGCCGCTTTGGGGGAGGCTATGGCTACACCTTC
>TRBD1|TRBJ1-2|TRBV7-9|-
CASSLAGTEAGYTF
TGTGCCAGCAGCTTAGCCGGGACAGAAGCTGGCTACACCTTC
>TRBD1|TRBJ2-2|TRBV28|-
CASSSTGGQFTGELFF
TGTGCCAGCAGTTCTACAGGGGGCCAATTTACCGGGGAGCTGTTTTTT
>TRBD1|TRBJ2-3|TRBV5-4|few
CASSSGTGGFTDTQYF
TGTGCCAGCAGCTCCGGGACAGGGGGTTTTACAGATACGCAGTATTTT
>TRBD1|TRBJ1-1|TRBV5-1|-
CASSPPGTGHTEAFF
TGCGCCAGCAGCCCACCTGGGACAGGGCACACTGAAGCTTTCTTT
>-|TRBJ1-3|TRBV28|-
CASRSGGPGTSGNTIYF
TGTGCCAGCAGGTCTGGAGGTCCGGGAACCTCTGGAAACACCATATATTTT
>-|TRBJ1-2|TRBV27|-
CASSSRDSRGHGYTF
TGTGCCAGCAGTTCGCGGGACTCCCGGGGACATGGCTACACCTTC
>-|TRBJ2-1|TRBV5-1|-
CASSLPGGSYNEQFF
TGCGCCAGCAGCTTGCCAGGGGGGTCCTACAATGAGCAGTTCTTC
>-|TRBJ1-3|TRBV5-4|-
CASSLWGAGNTIYF
TGTGCCAGCAGCTTGTGGGGGGCTGGAAACACCATATATTTT
>-|TRBJ1-1|TRBV30|-
CAWSVKGLLEAFF
TGTGCCTGGAGTGTTAAGGGGCTTTTGGAAGCTTTCTTT
>-|TRBJ2-7|TRBV5-6|-
CASSSSAEAEQYF
TGTGCCAGCAGCTCTTCCGCGGAGGCCGAGCAGTACTTC
>TRBD1|TRBJ1-2|TRBV6-5|-
CASRDPGQHNYGYTF
TGTGCCAGCAGGGACCCGGGACAGCATAACTATGGCTACACCTTC
>-|TRBJ1-3|TRBV7-2|many
CAERLQGSGNTIYF
TGTGCCGAAAGACTACAGGGCTCAGGAAACACCATATATTTT
>TRBD1|TRBJ1-4|TRBV7-2|-
CASSRQGAVEKLFF
TGTGCCAGCAGTCGACAGGGGGCGGTTGAAAAACTGTTTTTT
>-|TRBJ1-1|TRBV6-5|-
CASSRGGGNTEAFF
TGTGCCAGCAGTCGAGGGGGGGGGAACACTGAAGCTTTCTTT
>-|TRBJ2-2|TRBV7-3|-
CASSLQGPNTGELFF
TGTGCCAGCAGCTTACAGGGTCCGAACACCGGGGAGCTGTTTTTT
>-|TRBJ1-5|TRBV28|-
CASSLNWGYSNQPQHF
TGTGCCAGCAGTTTAAACTGGGGCTATAGCAATCAGCCCCAGCATTTT
>TRBD1|TRBJ2-7|TRBV28|-
CASSRTGAPYEQYF
TGTGCCAGCAGCCGGACAGGGGCCCCCTACGAGCAGTACTTC
>-|TRBJ2-1|TRBV6-2/TRBV6-3|many
CASSIRSYNEQFF
TGTGCCAGCAGTATTCGCTCCTACAATGAGCAGTTCTTC
>TRBD1|TRBJ1-6|TRBV19|once
CASSAWDRESPLHF
TGTGCCAGTAGTGCCTGGGACAGAGAGTCACCCCTCCACTTT
>-|TRBJ1-2|TRBV7-2|-
CASNAGGLADYGYTF
TGTGCCAGCAACGCCGGGGGTCTCGCGGACTATGGCTACACCTTC
>-|TRBJ1-1|TRBV5-8|few
CASSLYRDTEAFF
TGTGCCAGCAGCTTATACAGGGACACTGAAGCTTTCTTT
>-|TRBJ1-5|TRBV10-2|-
CASSEEGSNQPQHF
TGCGCCAGCAGTGAAGAGGGTAGCAATCAGCCCCAGCATTTT
>-|TRBJ1-1|TRBV30|-
CAWSVPAGRKAFF
TGTGCCTGGAGTGTACCGGCGGGCAGAAAAGCTTTCTTT
>TRBD2|TRBJ2-3|TRBV2|-
CASSETLRGGKDTQYF
TGTGCCAGCAGTGAAACCCTCCGGGGGGGAAAAGATACGCAGTATTTT
>-|TRBJ1-4|TRBV7-9|few
CASSPGDKLFF
TGTGCCAGCAGCCCCGGAGACAAACTGTTTTTT
>-|TRBJ1-2|TRBV28|-
CASSLKGRSGYTF
TGTGCCAGCAGTTTAAAGGGGAGGTCTGGCTACACCTTC
>-|TRBJ1-2|TRBV14|once
CASSQVGVGAGYGYTF
TGTGCCAGCAGCCAAGTAGGGGTTGGAGCTGGCTATGGCTACACCTTC
>TRBD1|TRBJ1-2|TRBV28|-
CASSLTGYGYTF
TGTGCCAGCAGTCTGACAGGGTATGGCTACACCTTC
>TRBD1|TRBJ2-1|TRBV29-1|-
CSVRTGSKVYNEQFF
TGCAGCGTTCGGACAGGGTCAAAGGTCTACAATGAGCAGTTCTTC
>-|TRBJ1-1|TRBV7-3|few
CASSSGVGEAFF
TGTGCCAGCAGCTCAGGGGTGGGTGAAGCTTTCTTT
>-|TRBJ2-2|TRBV28|-
CASRLSHTGELFF
TGTGCCAGCAGACTGAGTCACACCGGGGAGCTGTTTTTT
>-|TRBJ2-5|TRBV5-1|few
CASSLGFGGETQYF
TGCGCCAGCAGCTTGGGCTTCGGGGGAGAGACCCAGTACTTC
>-|TRBJ1-1|TRBV5-1|-
CATRDSMNTEAFF
TGCGCCACCAGAGACAGTATGAACACTGAAGCTTTCTTT
>-|TRBJ1-1|TRBV5-1|-
CAGNRPLGTEAFF
TGCGCCGGGAACAGGCCACTCGGCACTGAAGCTTTCTTT
>-|TRBJ1-2|TRBV7-2|-
CATQGQGKYGYTF
TGTGCCACTCAAGGGCAGGGGAAGTATGGCTACACCTTC
>-|TRBJ2-5|TRBV3-1/TRBV3-2|-
CASSQLQETQYF
TGTGCCAGCAGCCAACTCCAAGAGACCCAGTACTTC